Below, 14 T cell receptor beta chains from the same sample are listed, as sequenced in a study of T cells in narcolepsy. Produced via immunoSEQ multiplex PCR; TCRdb's table is partial and in-frame only. The top ten clones hold 0.83% of a sample with about 35,000 clones, about nine tenths of them seen once. Sequencing used CD45RA- memory CD4+ T cells from PBMCs. Source of these receptors: a human donor with narcolepsy.

The chain employs TRBV5-6 and TRBJ1-1, with D perhaps matching TRBD1 (5 bases). This CDR3 comprises 13 residues. Trimming shortened V by 2 bases and J by 2 bases, and 7 bases separated the two germline ends. The germline CDR1 and CDR2 sequences are SGHDT and YYEEEE. The CDR3 is CASSFGHNTEAFF. For the CDR3, the DNA is TGTGCCAGCAGCTTCGGACACAACACTGAAGCTTTCTTT.

The chain uses TRBV7-2 and TRBJ2-5, with 12 bases identical to TRBD2. Germline lookup yields CDR1 SGHTA and CDR2 FQGNSA. CDR3 length: 18 residues. V lost 6 bases and J lost 0; bases outside the gene matches: 11. CDR3: CASSSGLAGSRNQETQYF. The CDR3, as DNA: TGTGCCAGCAGTTCCGGACTAGCGGGGAGCCGAAACCAAGAGACCCAGTACTTC.

The rearrangement joins TRBV4-3 to TRBJ1-5; D not certain. Trimming stripped 4 bases from V and 5 bases from J, with 15 bases between. CDR3 size: 15 residues. Germline V gene sequence: CDR1 LGHNA, CDR2 YSLEER. This CDR3 is CASSPTGGKDQPQHF. The DNA of the CDR3 is TGCGCCAGCAGCCCGACGGGAGGGAAGGATCAGCCCCAGCATTTT.

This chain uses TRBV7-6 with TRBJ2-6; 8 bases line up with TRBD2. The CDR3 is 18 residues long. With 2 bases clipped from V and 0 bases from J, the junction kept 6 bases outside the gene matches. CDR1 is SGHVS and CDR2 is FNYEAQ in the germline V gene. CDR3 amino acids: CASSLRVAGSSGANVLTF. The DNA of the CDR3 is TGTGCCAGCAGCTTAAGAGTAGCGGGAAGCTCTGGGGCCAACGTCCTGACTTTC.

The chain's CDR3 is CASSSRLAGGVLHSYEQYF. For the CDR3, the DNA is TGTGCCAGCAGCTCAAGACTAGCGGGAGGGGTCCTTCACTCCTACGAGCAGTACTTC. The chain carries TRBV11-2 and TRBJ2-5; 14 nucleotides align to TRBD2. The tail of the sequence fits TRBJ2-7 better, so the J call may be wrong. The CDR3 is 19 residues long. Germline V gene sequence: CDR1 SGHAT, CDR2 FQNNGV.

This clone was detected only once. The chain recombines TRBV5-1 with TRBJ2-3; 7 bases align to TRBD2. With 2 bases clipped from V and 2 bases from J, the junction kept 8 bases outside the gene matches. Germline V gene lookup returns CDR1 SGHRS and CDR2 YFSETQ. The CDR3 is 16 amino acids. For the CDR3, the DNA is TGCGCCAGCAGCTTTGGGAGGGTTAAAACCACAGATACGCAGTATTTT. Its protein product is CASSFGRVKTTDTQYF.

This clone turned up a few times. This chain joins TRBV7-6 and TRBJ1-6; D gene ambiguous. The germline V and J ends were trimmed by 1 base and 8 bases, with 9 bases remaining between them. CDR1 and CDR2 (germline): SGHVS, FNYEAQ. CDR3 length: 14 residues. Here the CDR3 DNA reads TGTGCCAGCAGCTTAGGGACCACTGATTCACCCCTCCACTTT. Its protein product is CASSLGTTDSPLHF.

The V call is TRBV30, the J call TRBJ2-7; perhaps TRBD2 as D (7 bases). The V end lost 0 bases, the J end lost 3 bases, and 12 bases lay between the germline ends. The CDR3 runs to 14 residues. Germline CDR1 GTSNPN, CDR2 SVGIG (reference sequence). DNA of the CDR3: TGTGCCTGGAGTGTAGGAGGGGGGGACTACGAGCAGTACTTC. Amino acid sequence: CAWSVGGGDYEQYF. Variable domain in full (rest from reference TRBV30 and TRBJ2-7): SQTIHQWPATLVQPVGSPLSLECTVEGTSNPNLYWYRQAAGRGLQLLFYSVGIGQISSEVPQNLSASRPQDRQFILSSKKLLLSDSGFYLCAWSVGGGDYEQYFGPGTRLTVT.

The CDR3 sequence: CASNRGATYEQYF. The CDR3 nucleotides are TGTGCCAGCAACCGGGGGGCCACCTACGAGCAGTACTTC. The V gene is TRBV6-1, the J gene TRBJ2-7; D may be TRBD2 (7 bases). The germline gives CDR1 MNHNS, CDR2 SASEGT. There are 13 residues in the CDR3. Trimming took off 7 bases at V and 2 bases at J, with 12 bases between the two ends.

This rearrangement joins TRBV4-3 to TRBJ2-5, with 10 positions matching TRBD1. After removal of 3 bases from V and 1 base from J, the junction contained 2 bases not matched to a gene. CDR3 length: 15 residues. Per the germline V gene, CDR1 is LGHNA and CDR2 is YSLEER. CDR3 residues: CASSQGQGTQETQYF. In DNA form, the CDR3 reads TGCGCCAGCAGCCAGGGACAGGGGACCCAAGAGACCCAGTACTTC.

This clone has only one observation. The chain joins TRBV28 to TRBJ1-2, with TRBD1 matching over 8 bases. Germline V gene sequence: CDR1 MDHEN, CDR2 SYDVKM. J lost 8 bases, V lost 5 bases, and 7 bases had no gene match. The CDR3 runs to 13 residues. CDR3 bases: TGTGCCAGCAGTAACGAGCGGACAGGGGGCTACACCTTC. The encoded protein is CASSNERTGGYTF.

The sample holds a few counts of this clone. The gene calls are TRBV25-1 and TRBJ2-5; TRBD2 is a possible D gene (7 bases). This CDR3 has 15 amino acids. Germline V gives CDR1 MGHDK, CDR2 SYGVNS. Trimming left V 3 bases short and J 3 bases short, with 14 bases between. The CDR3 spells CASSEAGAGKETQYF. In nucleotides, the CDR3 is TGTGCCAGCAGTGAGGCGGGGGCCGGAAAAGAGACCCAGTACTTC.

The gene calls are TRBV7-9 and TRBJ2-7; 7 bases agree with TRBD1. Losses at the gene ends were 5 bases for V and 4 bases for J; bases not matched to a gene: 14. The CDR3 consists of 16 residues. CDR1 and CDR2 from the germline V gene are SEHNR and FQNEAQ (reference sequence). The CDR3 region is CASSPTDREPRYEQYF. DNA of the CDR3: TGTGCCAGCAGCCCGACCGACAGGGAGCCCCGTTACGAGCAGTACTTC.

V and J are TRBV28 and TRBJ2-5; possibly TRBD2 for D (7 bases). Germline V CDR1 and CDR2: MDHEN, SYDVKM. Between the trimmed V and J ends, which lost 4 bases and 3 bases, there was a span of 21 bases. CDR3 length equals 17 residues. CDR3 loop: CASSYSPAGAREETQYF. As DNA, the CDR3 is TGTGCCAGCAGTTACTCGCCCGCGGGGGCTCGAGAAGAGACCCAGTACTTC.